These 23 T cell receptor beta chains came from one sample sequenced in a study of T cell responses to AZD1222 COVID-19 vaccine. Libraries were prepared by immunoSEQ multiplex PCR; TCRdb keeps only in-frame clonotypes and omits some of them. The sample records approximately 140,000 clones, over 85% being singletons. The source was peripheral blood, collected on day 0 of AZD1222 vaccination. The receptors were gathered from an adult in good health.

J is TRBJ1-1 and V is TRBV7-9; 9 bases align to TRBD1. The V gene end was trimmed by 6 bases and the J gene end by 3 bases; junction bases not matched to a gene: 5. Germline V lookup: CDR1 SEHNR, CDR2 FQNEAQ (reference sequence). This CDR3 region has 14 residues. The CDR3 nucleotides read TGTGCCAGCAGTCCCGGGACAGGGCACACTGAAGCTTTCTTT. Protein: CASSPGTGHTEAFF.

The chain is built from TRBV7-2 and TRBJ2-3; no clear D gene. CDR1 SGHTA and CDR2 FQGNSA come from the germline V gene. Trimming removed 5 bases at V and 4 bases at J, with 13 bases between. The CDR3 has 14 residues. CDR3 DNA sequence: TGTGCCAGCAGCCCAACGGAAGTTTCAGATACGCAGTATTTT. This encodes CASSPTEVSDTQYF.

The chain uses TRBV30 and TRBJ1-5, with 7 bases matching TRBD1. Germline V gene lookup returns CDR1 GTSNPN and CDR2 SVGIG (reference sequence). Trimming cost V 4 bases and J 3 bases; bases outside gene matches: 3. The CDR3 is made up of 13 amino acids. CDR3 amino acids: CAWTGGANQPQHF. The CDR3 DNA reads as TGTGCCTGGACAGGGGGGGCCAATCAGCCCCAGCATTTT.

The chain links TRBV12-3 or TRBV12-4 to TRBJ2-7, with D possibly matching TRBD2 (6 bases). The V end was cut by 3 bases, the J end by 7 bases, with 10 bases between. The CDR3 covers 12 residues. The CDR3 spells CASSFGAGEQYF. CDR3 in DNA: TGTGCCAGCAGTTTTGGAGCGGGTGAGCAGTACTTC.

The CDR3 protein is CASSSGTSGDEQYF. As DNA, the CDR3 is TGTGCCAGCAGCTCCGGGACTAGCGGGGACGAGCAGTACTTC. The chain combines TRBV6-5 with TRBJ2-7; 13 bases agree with TRBD2. The germline V gene has CDR1 MNHEY and CDR2 SVGAGI. V was clipped by 6 bases and J by 5 bases; unmatched bases: 4. This CDR3 has 14 residues.

The chain couples TRBV4-2 to TRBJ2-1; 10 bases align to TRBD2. Per the germline V gene, CDR1 is LGHNA and CDR2 is YNFKEQ. V gave up 3 bases and J gave up 7 bases; unmatched junction bases: 12. The CDR3 extends over 17 amino acids. CDR3 nucleotide sequence: TGTGCCAGCAGCCATGCCACGCTAGCGGGAGACGGTAATGAGCAGTTCTTC. As protein: CASSHATLAGDGNEQFF.

This chain links TRBV19 with TRBJ1-1, with D maybe TRBD1 (6 bases). From germline, CDR1 is LNHDA and CDR2 SQIVND (reference sequence). V dropped 8 bases and J dropped 0 bases, with 16 bases sitting between them. This CDR3 has 15 residues. As DNA, the CDR3 is TGTGCCAGTTCTAACGGACAGATCATGAACACTGAAGCTTTCTTT. It codes for CASSNGQIMNTEAFF.

The rearrangement uses TRBV3-1 (or the pseudogene TRBV3-2) and TRBJ1-1; the D gene is possibly TRBD1 (6 bases). In germline, CDR1 is LGHDT, CDR2 YNNKEL (reference sequence). There are 17 residues in the CDR3. V shed 0 bases and J shed 3 bases, with 17 bases lying between them. CDR3 loop: CASSQDSLVGGYTEAFF. The CDR3 nucleotides are TGTGCCAGCAGCCAAGATTCTTTGGTAGGGGGATACACTGAAGCTTTCTTT.

CDR3 in amino acids: CASSSPIRGTYEQYF. CDR3 coding DNA: TGTGCCAGCAGCTCCCCCATCCGGGGCACCTACGAGCAGTACTTC. The chain employs TRBV6-5 and TRBJ2-7; D may correspond to TRBD1 or TRBD2 (5 bases each). Germline loops: CDR1 MNHEY, CDR2 SVGAGI. The V and J ends lost 6 bases and 2 bases respectively, with 17 bases between them. The CDR3 sequence is 15 residues long.

This clone has just one count. The CDR3 region has the DNA TGTGCCAGCAGTGTTGGGACAACTTATGGCTACACCTTC. The encoded protein is CASSVGTTYGYTF. The chain employs TRBV25-1 and TRBJ1-2, with a weak D call TRBD1 (6 bases). The CDR3 runs to 13 residues. CDR1 is MGHDK and CDR2 is SYGVNS in the germline V gene. Between the trimmed V and J ends, which lost 4 bases and 5 bases, there was a span of 11 bases.

The J gene is TRBJ1-5, the V gene TRBV23-1; TRBD1 is a possible D gene (5 bases). Being an ORF, TRBV23-1 has a function that is uncertain. V was clipped by 4 bases and J by 3 bases, with 31 bases between them. The CDR3 consists of 21 residues. The CDR3 sequence is CASSRRGTSKIIPKNNQPQHF. The CDR3 bases are TGCGCCAGCAGTCGTAGGGGCACCTCCAAGATAATCCCCAAGAACAATCAGCCCCAGCATTTT.

This clone was picked up a small number of times. The rearrangement links TRBV28 to TRBJ2-5, with D perhaps assigned TRBD1 or TRBD2 (5 bases each). CDR1 is MDHEN and CDR2 is SYDVKM in the germline V gene. Trimming stripped 6 bases from V and 4 bases from J, with 21 bases between. The CDR3 covers 16 residues. CDR3 bases: TGTGCCAGCAGGCCTTGGGACGTCACTCAGCGAGAGACCCAGTACTTC. The encoded protein is CASRPWDVTQRETQYF.

The chain combines TRBV12-3 or TRBV12-4 with TRBJ2-7; no reliable D call. CDR3 length: 12 amino acids. V lost 7 bases and J lost 1, with 8 bases in between. CDR3 sequence (DNA): TGTGCCAGCAAGTACACGTCCTACGAGCAGTACTTC. It codes for CASKYTSYEQYF.

The V call is TRBV6-1, the J call TRBJ2-5; 9 bases match TRBD1. Germline-derived CDR1 and CDR2 are MNHNS and SASEGT. V lost 6 bases and J lost 0; bases outside the gene matches: 5. This CDR3 has 15 residues. The CDR3 loop reads CASRAGTGNQETQYF. The CDR3 DNA sequence: TGTGCCAGCAGGGCCGGGACAGGGAACCAAGAGACCCAGTACTTC.

This chain connects TRBV28 to TRBJ2-1; the D is unclear. The CDR3 spans 10 residues. Germline CDR1 and CDR2: MDHEN and SYDVKM. Trimming took off 6 bases at V and 10 bases at J, with 7 bases between the two ends. Written as DNA, the CDR3 is TGTGCCAGCAGGGGAATAGAGCAGTTCTTC. It specifies CASRGIEQFF.

This chain joins TRBV7-9 and TRBJ2-7; TRBD2 matches at 11 bases. The CDR3 runs to 13 residues. The junction had 3 bases not matched to a gene; V was cut back by 5 bases and J by 6 bases. The germline CDR1 and CDR2 sequences are SEHNR and FQNEAQ (reference sequence). The CDR3, as DNA: TGTGCCAGCAGCCCTAGCGGGGGGCGCGAGCAGTACTTC. It is translated as CASSPSGGREQYF.

The chain has TRBV14 and TRBJ2-7, with unresolved D. The CDR3 loop spans 14 amino acids. V was shortened by 0 bases and J by 1 base, with 7 bases between the two germline ends. Germline-derived CDR1 and CDR2 are SGHDN and FVKESK. The CDR3 DNA reads TGTGCCAGCAGCCAAGATCCGGGTTCCTACGAGCAGTACTTC. Translated, it gives CASSQDPGSYEQYF.

The V gene is TRBV6-1, the J gene TRBJ1-4; D unclear. V was pared by 2 bases and J by 6 bases, with 10 bases between. Germline CDR1 reads MNHNS; CDR2 reads SASEGT. This CDR3 has 14 amino acids. The CDR3 spells CASSENYADEKLFF. Written as DNA, the CDR3 is TGTGCCAGCAGTGAAAACTATGCGGATGAAAAACTGTTTTTT.

The V call is TRBV6-6, the J call TRBJ1-1, with TRBD1 identical over 10 bases. CDR1 MNHNY and CDR2 SVGAGI come from the germline V gene (reference sequence). V lost 4 bases and J lost 0; bases outside the gene matches: 5. This CDR3 has 16 residues. CDR3 sequence: CASSSGQGGLNTEAFF. CDR3 nucleotide sequence: TGTGCCAGCAGTTCCGGACAGGGGGGGTTGAACACTGAAGCTTTCTTT.

J is TRBJ2-2 and V is TRBV2; D call uncertain. The length of the CDR3 is 14 residues. Trimming shortened V by 11 bases and J by 4 bases, and 17 bases separated the two germline ends. Germline loops: CDR1 SNHLY, CDR2 FYNNEI. Written as DNA, the CDR3 is TGTGCCGGACGTATGAGCTGGGGCACCGGGGAGCTGTTTTTT. This codes for CAGRMSWGTGELFF.

In DNA, the CDR3 is TGTGCCAGCAGTTTAGGTCCAGATACGCAGTATTTT. This translates into CASSLGPDTQYF. This chain connects TRBV27 to TRBJ2-3; D is unclear. This CDR3 region has 12 residues. Germline lookup yields CDR1 MNHEY and CDR2 SMNVEV (reference sequence). The germline V and J ends were trimmed by 2 bases and 4 bases, with 4 bases remaining between them.

In this sample, this clone turned up a few times. The rearrangement uses TRBV11-2 and TRBJ1-5; perhaps TRBD1 as D (5 bases). Trimming shortened V by 1 base and J by 3 bases, and 10 bases separated the two germline ends. Germline V gene data show CDR1 as SGHAT and CDR2 as FQNNGV. This CDR3 contains 15 residues. CDR3 sequence: CASSLAPGPNQPQHF. CDR3 coding DNA: TGTGCCAGCAGCTTAGCGCCGGGACCCAATCAGCCCCAGCATTTT.

The chain joins TRBV7-9 to TRBJ1-4, with a tentative D call TRBD1 (5 bases). There are 15 residues in the CDR3. V was shortened by 5 bases and J by 3 bases, with 13 bases between the two germline ends. Germline V CDR1 and CDR2: SEHNR, FQNEAQ (reference sequence). The CDR3 sequence: CASSVRGAANEKLFF. Written as DNA, the CDR3 is TGTGCCAGCAGCGTCCGAGGGGCAGCTAATGAAAAACTGTTTTTT. The full variable domain, in which reference TRBV7-9 and TRBJ1-4 provide the parts outside the CDR3, is DTGVSQNPRHKITKRGQNVTFRCDPISEHNRLYWYRQTLGQGPEFLTYFQNEAQLEKSRLLSDRFSAERPKGSFSTLEIQRTEQGDSAMYLCASSVRGAANEKLFFGSGTQLSVL.